These 7 T cell receptor beta chains were all obtained from the same sample, sequenced in a study of blood T cell repertoires in COVID-19. Clones were sequenced by immunoSEQ multiplex PCR, and TCRdb holds only the in-frame ones, with some missing. The sample carries roughly 120,000 clones, under 85% recorded once. The sample consisted of peripheral blood. These receptors all stem from an older woman with acute or convalescent COVID-19.

This sequence joins TRBV24-1 and TRBJ2-5; D remains unclear. Germline V gives CDR1 KGHDR, CDR2 SFDVKD. V was clipped by 1 base and J by 4 bases, with 9 bases between them. The CDR3 sequence is 14 residues long. The CDR3 sequence: CATSDFGPGETQYF. The CDR3 DNA reads TGTGCCACCAGTGATTTCGGCCCGGGAGAGACCCAGTACTTC.

This clone is a singleton in its sample. V gene TRBV10-2 combines with J gene TRBJ1-2, with D possibly being TRBD1 (6 bases). This CDR3 contains 13 residues. The germline V and J ends were trimmed by 6 bases and 8 bases, with 16 bases remaining between them. Germline lookup yields CDR1 WSHSY and CDR2 SAAADI. The CDR3 DNA sequence: TGCGCCAGCAGCCCCGGGGGGGCGCAAGGCTACACCTTC. It yields the protein CASSPGGAQGYTF.

The chain joins TRBV28 to TRBJ2-7; 7 nucleotides align to TRBD1. The trim removed 4 bases at V and 12 bases at J, leaving 9 bases unmatched. The CDR3 consists of 12 residues. In germline, CDR1 is MDHEN, CDR2 SYDVKM. CDR3 residues: CASSSDRPAVYF. CDR3 bases: TGTGCCAGCAGTTCGGACAGGCCGGCGGTGTACTTC.

The chain carries TRBV6-5 and TRBJ2-7; D ambiguous. V lost 7 bases and J lost 0, with 10 bases in between. This CDR3 has 13 amino acids. In germline, CDR1 is MNHEY, CDR2 SVGAGI. The CDR3 reads CASILTSSYEQYF. As DNA, the CDR3 is TGTGCCAGCATTCTAACGTCCTCCTACGAGCAGTACTTC.

A single count supports this clone. The chain is built from TRBV3-1 (or the pseudogene TRBV3-2) and TRBJ2-5; weak D call: TRBD2 (5 bases). With 0 bases removed from V and 5 bases from J, the gap between germline ends came to 16 bases. CDR1 and CDR2 (germline): LGHDT, YNNKEL (reference sequence). The CDR3 runs to 16 residues. This chain's CDR3 is CASSQDNQATGETQYF. As DNA, the CDR3 is TGTGCCAGCAGCCAAGATAACCAGGCTACGGGGGAGACCCAGTACTTC.

The chain carries TRBV5-5 and TRBJ1-2; possible D gene TRBD1, 6 bases. Germline loops: CDR1 SGHKS, CDR2 YYEKEE (reference sequence). The CDR3 is made up of 15 amino acids. Deletions cut 5 bases from V and 8 bases from J, with 22 bases between. CDR3 nucleotides: TGTGCCAGCAGGATCGATTTGGCACAGGGAAACGGCTACACCTTC. Amino acids: CASRIDLAQGNGYTF.

This clone occurred a few times. V and J are TRBV2 and TRBJ1-5; D is possibly TRBD1 (5 bases). This CDR3 spans 15 amino acids. CDR1 is SNHLY and CDR2 is FYNNEI in the germline V gene. Trimming left V 3 bases short and J 5 bases short, with 14 bases between. The CDR3 reads CASSEGGRSYQPQHF. The DNA of the CDR3 is TGTGCCAGCAGTGAGGGGGGAAGATCGTATCAGCCCCAGCATTTT.